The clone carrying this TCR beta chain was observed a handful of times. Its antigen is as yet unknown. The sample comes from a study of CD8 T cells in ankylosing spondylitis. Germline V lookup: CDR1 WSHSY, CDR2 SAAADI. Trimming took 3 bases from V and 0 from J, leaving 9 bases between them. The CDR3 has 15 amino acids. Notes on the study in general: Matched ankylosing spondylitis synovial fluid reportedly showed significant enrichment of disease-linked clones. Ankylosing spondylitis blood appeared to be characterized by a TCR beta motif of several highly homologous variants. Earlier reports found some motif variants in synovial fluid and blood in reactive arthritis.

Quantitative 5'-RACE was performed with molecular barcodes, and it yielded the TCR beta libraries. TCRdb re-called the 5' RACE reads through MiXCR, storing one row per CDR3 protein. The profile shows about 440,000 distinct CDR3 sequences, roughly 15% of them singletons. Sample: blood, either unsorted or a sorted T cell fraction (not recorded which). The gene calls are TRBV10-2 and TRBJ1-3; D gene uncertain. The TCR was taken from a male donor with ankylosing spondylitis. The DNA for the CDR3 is TGCGCCAGCAGTGATAACAGTCTCTCTGGAAACACCATATATTTT. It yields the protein CASSDNSLSGNTIYF.